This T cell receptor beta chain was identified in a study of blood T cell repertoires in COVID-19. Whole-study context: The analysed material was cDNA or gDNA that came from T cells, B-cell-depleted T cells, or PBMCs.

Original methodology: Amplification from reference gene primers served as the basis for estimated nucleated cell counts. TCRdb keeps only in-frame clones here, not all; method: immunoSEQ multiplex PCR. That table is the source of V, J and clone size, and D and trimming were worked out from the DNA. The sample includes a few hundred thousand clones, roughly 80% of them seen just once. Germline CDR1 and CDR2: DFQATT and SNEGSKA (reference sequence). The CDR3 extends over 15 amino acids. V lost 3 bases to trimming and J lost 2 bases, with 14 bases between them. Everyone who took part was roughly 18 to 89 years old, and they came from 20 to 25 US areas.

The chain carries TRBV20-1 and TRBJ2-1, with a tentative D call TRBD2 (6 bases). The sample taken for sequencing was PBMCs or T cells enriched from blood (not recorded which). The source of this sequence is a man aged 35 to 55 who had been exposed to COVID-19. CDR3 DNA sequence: TGCAGTGCTAGTGCGGGGACTGCCGCCTACAATGAGCAGTTCTTC. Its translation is CSASAGTAAYNEQFF.